This T cell receptor beta chain appears in the sequencing data of a study of blood T cell repertoires in COVID-19. Overall study: Donors in the United States, Italy and Spain gave samples during acute or convalescent COVID-19.

Measured with immunoSEQ multiplex PCR; TCRdb has only the in-frame clones, and not every one. This sample carries hundreds of thousands of clones, 87% of them seen once, and the ten largest clones take 2.6%. Germline CDR1 reads SGHRS; CDR2 reads YFSETQ. There are 17 residues in the CDR3. Trimming cost V 3 bases and J 0 bases, with 16 bases left between them. This chain connects TRBV5-1 to TRBJ1-3; weak D call: TRBD1 (5 bases). This clonotype originated in a woman aged 25 to 39 with acute COVID-19. Sequencing used PBMCs or T cells enriched from blood (not recorded which). This chain's CDR3 is CASSSRAGPISGNTIYF. As DNA, the CDR3 is TGCGCCAGCAGCTCAAGGGCGGGACCGATCTCTGGAAACACCATATATTTT.